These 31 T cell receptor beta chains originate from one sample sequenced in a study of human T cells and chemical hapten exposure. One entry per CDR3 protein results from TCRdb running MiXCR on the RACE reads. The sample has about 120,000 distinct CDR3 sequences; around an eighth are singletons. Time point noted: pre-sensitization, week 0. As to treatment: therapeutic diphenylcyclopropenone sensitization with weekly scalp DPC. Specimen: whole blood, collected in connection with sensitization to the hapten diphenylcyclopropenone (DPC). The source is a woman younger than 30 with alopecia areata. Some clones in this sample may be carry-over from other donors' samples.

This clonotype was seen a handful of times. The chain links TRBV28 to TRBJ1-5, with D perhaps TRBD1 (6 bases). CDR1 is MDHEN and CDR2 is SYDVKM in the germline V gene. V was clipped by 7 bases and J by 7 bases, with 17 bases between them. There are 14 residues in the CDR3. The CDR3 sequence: CASTDRTWKQPQHF. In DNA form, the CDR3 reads TGTGCCAGCACCGACAGGACATGGAAACAGCCCCAGCATTTT.

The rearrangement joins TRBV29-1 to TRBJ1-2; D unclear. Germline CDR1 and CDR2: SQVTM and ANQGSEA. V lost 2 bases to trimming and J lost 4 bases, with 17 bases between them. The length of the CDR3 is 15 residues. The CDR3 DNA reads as TGCAGCGTTGAACCGATCCCCGACTACGGCTATGGCTACACCTTC. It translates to CSVEPIPDYGYGYTF.

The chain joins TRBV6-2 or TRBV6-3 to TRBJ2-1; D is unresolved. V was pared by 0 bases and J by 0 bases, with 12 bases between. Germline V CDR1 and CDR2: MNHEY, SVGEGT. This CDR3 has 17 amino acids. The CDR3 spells CASSYSIAKSSYNEQFF. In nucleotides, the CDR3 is TGTGCCAGCAGTTACTCGATTGCGAAAAGCTCCTACAATGAGCAGTTCTTC.

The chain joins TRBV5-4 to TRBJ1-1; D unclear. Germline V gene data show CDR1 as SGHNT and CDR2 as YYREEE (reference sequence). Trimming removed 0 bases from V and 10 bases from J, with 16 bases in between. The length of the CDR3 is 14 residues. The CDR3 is CASSLEPLETGAFF. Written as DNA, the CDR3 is TGTGCCAGCAGCTTGGAACCCCTGGAAACCGGAGCTTTCTTT.

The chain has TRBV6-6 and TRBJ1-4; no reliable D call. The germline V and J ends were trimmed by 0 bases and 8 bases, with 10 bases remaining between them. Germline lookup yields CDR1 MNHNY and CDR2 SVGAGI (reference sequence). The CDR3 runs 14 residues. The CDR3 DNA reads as TGTGCCAGCAGTTACTCAGGGATCGGGGAAAAACTGTTTTTT. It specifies CASSYSGIGEKLFF.

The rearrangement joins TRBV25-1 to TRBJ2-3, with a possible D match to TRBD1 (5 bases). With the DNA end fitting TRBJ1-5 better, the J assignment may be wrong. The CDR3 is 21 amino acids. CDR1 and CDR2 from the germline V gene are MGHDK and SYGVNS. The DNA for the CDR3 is TGTGCCAGCAGTGGTGAAGCCGGGACTGGGGCCAAACCCCTGTACACAGATACGCAGCATTTT. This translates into CASSGEAGTGAKPLYTDTQHF.

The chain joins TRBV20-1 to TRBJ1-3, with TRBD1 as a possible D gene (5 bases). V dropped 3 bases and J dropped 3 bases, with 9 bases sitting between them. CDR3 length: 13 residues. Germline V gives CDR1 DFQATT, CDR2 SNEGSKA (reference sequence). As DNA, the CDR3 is TGCAGTGCTAGGCTGGGGGGTGGAAACACCATATATTTT. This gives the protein CSARLGGGNTIYF.

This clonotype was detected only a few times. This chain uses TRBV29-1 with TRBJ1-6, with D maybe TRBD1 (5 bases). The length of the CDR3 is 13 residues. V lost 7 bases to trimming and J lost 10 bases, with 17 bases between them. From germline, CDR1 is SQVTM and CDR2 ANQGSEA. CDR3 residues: CSARGPDGSPLHF. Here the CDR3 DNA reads TGCAGCGCACGGGGACCCGACGGGTCACCCCTCCACTTT.

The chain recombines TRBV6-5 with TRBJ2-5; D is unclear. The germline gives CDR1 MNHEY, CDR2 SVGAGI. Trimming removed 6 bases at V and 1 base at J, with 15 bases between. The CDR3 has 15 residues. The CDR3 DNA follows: TGTGCCAGCAGCCCCTGGGAAGGGATCCAAGAGACCCAGTACTTC. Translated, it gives CASSPWEGIQETQYF.

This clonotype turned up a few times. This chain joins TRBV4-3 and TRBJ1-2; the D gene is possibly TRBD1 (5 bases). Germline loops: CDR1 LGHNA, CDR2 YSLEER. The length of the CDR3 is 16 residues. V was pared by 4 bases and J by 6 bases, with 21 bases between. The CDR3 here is CASSLTRGEGLDGYTF. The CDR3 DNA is TGCGCCAGCAGCCTGACACGGGGAGAGGGGTTGGATGGCTACACCTTC.

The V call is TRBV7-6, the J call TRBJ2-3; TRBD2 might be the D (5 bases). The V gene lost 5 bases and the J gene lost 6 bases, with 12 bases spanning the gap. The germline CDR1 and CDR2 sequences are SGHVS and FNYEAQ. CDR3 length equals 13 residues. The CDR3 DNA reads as TGTGCCAGCAGCCCGGGGTACTCCGATACGCAGTATTTT. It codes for CASSPGYSDTQYF. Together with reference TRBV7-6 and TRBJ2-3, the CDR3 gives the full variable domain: GAGVSQSPRYKVTKRGQDVALRCDPISGHVSLYWYRQALGQGPEFLTYFNYEAQQDKSGLPNDRFSAERPEGSISTLTIQRTEQRDSAMYRCASSPGYSDTQYFGPGTRLTVL.

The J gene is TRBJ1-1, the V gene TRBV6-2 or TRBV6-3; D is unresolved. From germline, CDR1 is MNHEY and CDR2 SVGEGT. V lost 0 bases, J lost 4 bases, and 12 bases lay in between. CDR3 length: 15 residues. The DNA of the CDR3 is TGTGCCAGCAGTTACTCGCAGGTGTCACGCACTGAAGCTTTCTTT. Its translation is CASSYSQVSRTEAFF.

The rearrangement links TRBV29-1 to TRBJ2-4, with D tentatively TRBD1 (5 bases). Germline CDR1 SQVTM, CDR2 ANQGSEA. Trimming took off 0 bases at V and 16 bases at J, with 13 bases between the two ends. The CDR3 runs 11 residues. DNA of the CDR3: TGCAGCGTTGAAGATTGGAGTGGGGCATACTTC. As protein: CSVEDWSGAYF.

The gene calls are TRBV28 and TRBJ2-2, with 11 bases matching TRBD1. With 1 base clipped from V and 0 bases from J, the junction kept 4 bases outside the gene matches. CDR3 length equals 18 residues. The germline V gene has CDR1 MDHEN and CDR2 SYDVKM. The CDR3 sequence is CASSLLGTGGPNTGELFF. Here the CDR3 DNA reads TGTGCCAGCAGTTTATTGGGGACAGGGGGTCCGAACACCGGGGAGCTGTTTTTT.

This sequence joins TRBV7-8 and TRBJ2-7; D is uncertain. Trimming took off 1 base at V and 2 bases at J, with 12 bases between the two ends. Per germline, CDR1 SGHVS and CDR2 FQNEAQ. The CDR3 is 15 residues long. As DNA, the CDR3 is TGTGCCAGCAGCTTAGTATTACAGAACCCCTACGAGCAGTACTTC. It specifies CASSLVLQNPYEQYF.

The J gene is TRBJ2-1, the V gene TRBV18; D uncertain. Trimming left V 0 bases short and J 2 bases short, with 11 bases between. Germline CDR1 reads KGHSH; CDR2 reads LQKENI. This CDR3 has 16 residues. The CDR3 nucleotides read TGTGCCAGCTCACCACCGCTGAGAGCTACCTACAATGAGCAGTTCTTC. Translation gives CASSPPLRATYNEQFF. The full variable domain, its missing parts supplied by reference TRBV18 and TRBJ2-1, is NAGVMQNPRHLVRRRGQEARLRCSPMKGHSHVYWYRQLPEEGLKFMVYLQKENIIDESGMPKERFSAEFPKEGPSILRIQQVVRGDSAAYFCASSPPLRATYNEQFFGPGTRLTVL.

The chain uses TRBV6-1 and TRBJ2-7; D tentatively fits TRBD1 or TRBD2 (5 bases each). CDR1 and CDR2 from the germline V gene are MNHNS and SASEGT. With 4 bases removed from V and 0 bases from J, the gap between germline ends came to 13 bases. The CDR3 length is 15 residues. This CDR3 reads CASSVGPVSSYEQYF. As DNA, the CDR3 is TGTGCCAGCAGTGTGGGACCCGTGAGCTCCTACGAGCAGTACTTC.

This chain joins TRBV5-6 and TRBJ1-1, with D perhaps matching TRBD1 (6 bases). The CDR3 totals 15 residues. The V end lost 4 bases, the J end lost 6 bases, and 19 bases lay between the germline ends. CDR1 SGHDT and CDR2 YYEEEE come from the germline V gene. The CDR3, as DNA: TGTGCCAGCAGCGTGGAACCCAGGGGAGGAGCTGAAGCTTTCTTT. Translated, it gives CASSVEPRGGAEAFF.

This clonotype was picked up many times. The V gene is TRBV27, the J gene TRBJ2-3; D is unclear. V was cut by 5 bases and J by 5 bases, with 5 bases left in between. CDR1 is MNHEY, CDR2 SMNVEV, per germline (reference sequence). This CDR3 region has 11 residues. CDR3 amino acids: CASSAGDTQYF. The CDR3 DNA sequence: TGTGCCAGCAGTGCCGGAGATACGCAGTATTTT.

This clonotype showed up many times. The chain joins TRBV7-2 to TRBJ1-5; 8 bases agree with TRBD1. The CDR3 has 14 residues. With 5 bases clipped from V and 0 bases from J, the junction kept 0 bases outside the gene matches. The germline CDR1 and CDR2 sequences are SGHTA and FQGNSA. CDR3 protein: CASSDRGSNQPQHF. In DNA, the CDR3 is TGTGCCAGCAGCGACAGGGGTAGCAATCAGCCCCAGCATTTT. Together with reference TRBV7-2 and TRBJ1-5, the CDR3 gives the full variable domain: GAGVSQSPSNKVTEKGKDVELRCDPISGHTALYWYRQSLGQGLEFLIYFQGNSAPDKSGLPSDRFSAERTGGSVSTLTIQRTQQEDSAVYLCASSDRGSNQPQHFGDGTRLSIL.

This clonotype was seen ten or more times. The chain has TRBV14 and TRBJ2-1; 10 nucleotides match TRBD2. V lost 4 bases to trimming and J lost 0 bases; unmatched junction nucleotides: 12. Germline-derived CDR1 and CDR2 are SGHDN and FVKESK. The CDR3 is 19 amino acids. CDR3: CASSPLAGAPGSSYNEQFF. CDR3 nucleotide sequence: TGTGCCAGCAGCCCTCTAGCGGGGGCGCCAGGTAGCTCCTACAATGAGCAGTTCTTC.

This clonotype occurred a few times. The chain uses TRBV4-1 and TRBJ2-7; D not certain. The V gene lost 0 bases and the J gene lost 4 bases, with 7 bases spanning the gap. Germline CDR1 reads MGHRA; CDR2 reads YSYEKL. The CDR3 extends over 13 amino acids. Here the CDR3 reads CASSQDVGYEQYF. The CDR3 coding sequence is TGCGCCAGCAGCCAAGATGTCGGTTACGAGCAGTACTTC.

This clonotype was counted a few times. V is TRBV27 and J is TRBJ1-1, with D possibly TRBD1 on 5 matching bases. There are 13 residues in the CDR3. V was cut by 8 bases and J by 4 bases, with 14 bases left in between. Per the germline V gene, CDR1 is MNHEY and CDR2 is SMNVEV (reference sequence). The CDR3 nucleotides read TGTGCCAGCCACTCGGGGCTTGCCACTGAAGCTTTCTTT. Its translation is CASHSGLATEAFF.

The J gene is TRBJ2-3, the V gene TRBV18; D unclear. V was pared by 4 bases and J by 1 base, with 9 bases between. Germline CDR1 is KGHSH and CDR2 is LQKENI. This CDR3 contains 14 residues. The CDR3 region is CASSLSWGTDTQYF. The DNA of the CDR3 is TGTGCCAGCTCACTTTCTTGGGGCACAGATACGCAGTATTTT.

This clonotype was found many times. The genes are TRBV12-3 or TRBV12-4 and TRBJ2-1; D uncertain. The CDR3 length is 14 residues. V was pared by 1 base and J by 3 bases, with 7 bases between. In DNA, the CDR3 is TGTGCCAGCAGTTTAGGGTTAGTCTACAATGAGCAGTTCTTC. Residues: CASSLGLVYNEQFF.

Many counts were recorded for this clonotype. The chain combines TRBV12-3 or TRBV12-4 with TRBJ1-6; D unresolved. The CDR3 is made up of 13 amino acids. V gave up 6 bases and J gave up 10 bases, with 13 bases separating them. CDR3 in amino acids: CASRTGVNSPLHF. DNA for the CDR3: TGTGCCAGCAGAACTGGAGTCAACTCACCCCTCCACTTT.

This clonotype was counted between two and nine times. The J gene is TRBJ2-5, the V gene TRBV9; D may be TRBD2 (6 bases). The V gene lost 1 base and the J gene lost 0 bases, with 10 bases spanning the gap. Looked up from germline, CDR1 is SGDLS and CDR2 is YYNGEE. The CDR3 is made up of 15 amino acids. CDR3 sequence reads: CASSVIGGYQETQYF. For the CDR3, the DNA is TGTGCCAGCAGCGTAATCGGAGGGTACCAAGAGACCCAGTACTTC.

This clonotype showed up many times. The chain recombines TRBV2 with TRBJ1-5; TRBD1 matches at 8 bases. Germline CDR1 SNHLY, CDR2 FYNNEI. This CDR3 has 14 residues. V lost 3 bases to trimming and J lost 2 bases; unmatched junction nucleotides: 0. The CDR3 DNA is TGTGCCAGCAGTGAGGGACAGGGCAATCAGCCCCAGCATTTT. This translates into CASSEGQGNQPQHF.

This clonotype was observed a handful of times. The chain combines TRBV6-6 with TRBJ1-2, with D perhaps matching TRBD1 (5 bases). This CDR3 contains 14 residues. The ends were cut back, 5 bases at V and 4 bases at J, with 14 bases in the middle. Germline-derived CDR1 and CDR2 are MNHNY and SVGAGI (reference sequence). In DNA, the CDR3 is TGTGCCAGCAGTGAGCGGGGCCAATCCTATGGCTACACCTTC. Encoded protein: CASSERGQSYGYTF.

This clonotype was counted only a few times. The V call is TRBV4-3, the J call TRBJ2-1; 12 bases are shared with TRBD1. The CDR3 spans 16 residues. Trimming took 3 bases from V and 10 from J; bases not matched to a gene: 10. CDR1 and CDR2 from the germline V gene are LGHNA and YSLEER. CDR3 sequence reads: CASSHLPGQGALEQFF. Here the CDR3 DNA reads TGCGCCAGCAGCCACCTTCCGGGACAGGGGGCATTAGAGCAGTTCTTC.

The DNA for the CDR3 is TGTGCCAGCGCTCCCATTCTGACACCTGAAGCTTTCTTT. The encoded protein is CASAPILTPEAFF. V usage is TRBV6-2 or TRBV6-3 and J usage is TRBJ1-1; D is unresolved. V lost 8 bases and J 6 bases, leaving 16 bases between the germline ends. This CDR3 is built from 13 residues. Germline assignment: CDR1 MNHEY and CDR2 SVGEGT.